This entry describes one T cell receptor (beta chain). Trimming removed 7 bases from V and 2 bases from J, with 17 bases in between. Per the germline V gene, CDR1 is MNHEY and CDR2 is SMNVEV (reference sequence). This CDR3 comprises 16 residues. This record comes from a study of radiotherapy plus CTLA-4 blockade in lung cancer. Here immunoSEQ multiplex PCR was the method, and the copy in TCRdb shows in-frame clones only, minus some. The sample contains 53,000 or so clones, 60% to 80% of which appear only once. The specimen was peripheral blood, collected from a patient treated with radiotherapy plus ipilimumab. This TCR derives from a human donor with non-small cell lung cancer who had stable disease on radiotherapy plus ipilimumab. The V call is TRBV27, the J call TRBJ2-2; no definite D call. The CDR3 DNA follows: TGTGCCAGCAAACCGAATGGGCTGCCAAACACCGGGGAGCTGTTTTTT. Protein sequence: CASKPNGLPNTGELFF.